This is a list of T cell receptor beta chains from one sample in a study of CXCR3-negative and CXCR3-positive naive CD8 T cells. TCRdb re-analyzed the 5' RACE reads; it lists each CDR3 protein once, without DNA. Its listing shows nearly 110,000 distinct CDR3 sequences. Sequencing was performed on naive CXCR3+ CD8+ T cells from blood. The receptors come from a human donor in good health. Some clones in this sample may be carry-over from other donors' samples. Each CDR3 is given with its conserved first and last residue.

length	V	J	CDR3
14	TRBV7-9	TRBJ2-7	CASSISGSSYEQYF
13	TRBV30	TRBJ2-7	CAWSNGISYEQYF
17	TRBV14	TRBJ1-2	CASSQVSGTLFPYGYTF
12	TRBV7-9	TRBJ2-7	CASSPRQDEQYF
14	TRBV7-9	TRBJ2-7	CASSFDGTPYEQYF
15	TRBV7-9	TRBJ2-2	CASSLETANTGELFF
16	TRBV5-1	TRBJ1-2	CASSLAGRDWVDGYTF
15	TRBV5-1	TRBJ2-2	CASSLPSPGLGELFF
15	TRBV3-1	TRBJ2-1	CASSTTASIINEQFF
15	TRBV20-1	TRBJ1-3	CSARDSWDSGNTIYF
14	TRBV30	TRBJ1-1	CAWSPGTGVTEAFF
15	TRBV12-3/TRBV12-4	TRBJ2-6	CASRLTASGANVLTF
15	TRBV13	TRBJ2-7	CASSGRTGDLYEQYF
17	TRBV5-1	TRBJ2-2	CASSLEGNSGNTGELFF
17	TRBV12-5	TRBJ1-1	CASGLPPGTGASTEAFF
15	TRBV5-1	TRBJ2-7	CASSQTSGGSHEQYF
14	TRBV3-1	TRBJ2-1	CASSQSTRPDEQFF
14	TRBV13	TRBJ2-5	CASSLRDGEETQYF
15	TRBV19	TRBJ2-1	CASSIGTSGYNEQFF
16	TRBV6-5	TRBJ1-1	CASSYGVGQGNTEAFF
14	TRBV7-9	TRBJ2-1	CASSRGQPYNEQFF
14	TRBV7-8	TRBJ2-3	CASSLEGGADTQYF
15	TRBV10-1	TRBJ2-7	CASSELRDTTYEQYF
13	TRBV29-1	TRBJ2-7	CSVEDRGKFEQYF
13	TRBV29-1	TRBJ2-7	CSVPGQGYYEQYF
16	TRBV28	TRBJ2-7	CASSLRGQKGSYEQYF
16	TRBV29-1	TRBJ2-2	CSAHRDGEGSAGELFF
13	TRBV7-9	TRBJ1-1	CASSPPGSPEAFF
13	TRBV13	TRBJ2-7	CASSLEGAYEQYF
12	TRBV7-8	TRBJ1-4	CASHDGDEKLFF
14	TRBV6-4	TRBJ2-7	CASLDPGRAYEQYF
15	TRBV27	TRBJ2-1	CASSLLAPSLYEQFF
13	TRBV29-1	TRBJ1-2	CSVEISGGYGYTF
18	TRBV15	TRBJ1-2	CATSSDRLPSGLSYGYTF
12	TRBV25-1	TRBJ1-1	CASKGLNTEAFF
16	TRBV12-5	TRBJ2-3	CASGLPSGRGADTQYF
13	TRBV6-5	TRBJ2-7	CASSSTSFHEQYF
17	TRBV5-1	TRBJ2-1	CASSSPPGTSGIPEQFF
16	TRBV15	TRBJ1-5	CATSSGLGADNQPQHF
14	TRBV28	TRBJ2-3	CASSLAQSTDTQYF
14	TRBV5-4	TRBJ2-7	CASSPGQGRYEQYF
15	TRBV5-4	TRBJ2-1	CASSLERWRGNEQFF
13	TRBV7-9	TRBJ2-1	CASILTGGDEQFF
15	TRBV7-9	TRBJ2-3	CASSFIADSPDTQYF
14	TRBV7-7	TRBJ2-7	CASSPGPGADEQYF
15	TRBV7-3	TRBJ1-1	CASSLWVGAHTEAFF
12	TRBV4-2	TRBJ2-7	CPSRGPSYEQYF
15	TRBV16	TRBJ2-7	CASSQSYGQEYEQYF
16	TRBV7-8	TRBJ2-3	CASSLLSGSRADTQYF
16	TRBV30	TRBJ1-1	CAWSVDGGALNTEAFF
16	TRBV5-1	TRBJ2-3	CASSLGVGGSTDTQYF
12	TRBV11-2	TRBJ2-7	CASSIGESEQYF